Below, one T cell receptor beta chain is given with its context. Trimming at V came to 1 base and at J to 3 bases, leaving 9 bases not matched to a gene. Germline-derived CDR1 and CDR2 are SGDLS and YYNGEE. The CDR3 is made up of 16 amino acids. The data stem from a study of blood T cell repertoires in COVID-19. Study background: T cells, B-cell-depleted T cells, or PBMCs supplied cDNA or gDNA.

Participant age was 18 to 89 years, and participants resided in roughly 25 US areas. Participants reported their clinical history, and cohort assignment relied on those reports. Authors' data handling: Amplified reference gene primers provided the basis for estimating nucleated cell counts. Clones were read by immunoSEQ multiplex PCR, and TCRdb kept only the in-frame ones, dropping some. The V and J calls and the clone size are those of that table, but D and trimming were determined from the DNA. This repertoire shows fewer than 400,000 clones, 90% found once; its top ten account for about 4.2%. Sequenced sample: PBMCs or T cells enriched from blood (not recorded which). The chain couples TRBV9 to TRBJ1-2; 7 bases line up with TRBD1. This receptor was taken from a woman younger than 45 who had been exposed to COVID-19. Here the CDR3 DNA reads TGTGCCAGCAGCGTACACTCGACAGGGAGAGACTATGGCTACACCTTC. As protein: CASSVHSTGRDYGYTF.